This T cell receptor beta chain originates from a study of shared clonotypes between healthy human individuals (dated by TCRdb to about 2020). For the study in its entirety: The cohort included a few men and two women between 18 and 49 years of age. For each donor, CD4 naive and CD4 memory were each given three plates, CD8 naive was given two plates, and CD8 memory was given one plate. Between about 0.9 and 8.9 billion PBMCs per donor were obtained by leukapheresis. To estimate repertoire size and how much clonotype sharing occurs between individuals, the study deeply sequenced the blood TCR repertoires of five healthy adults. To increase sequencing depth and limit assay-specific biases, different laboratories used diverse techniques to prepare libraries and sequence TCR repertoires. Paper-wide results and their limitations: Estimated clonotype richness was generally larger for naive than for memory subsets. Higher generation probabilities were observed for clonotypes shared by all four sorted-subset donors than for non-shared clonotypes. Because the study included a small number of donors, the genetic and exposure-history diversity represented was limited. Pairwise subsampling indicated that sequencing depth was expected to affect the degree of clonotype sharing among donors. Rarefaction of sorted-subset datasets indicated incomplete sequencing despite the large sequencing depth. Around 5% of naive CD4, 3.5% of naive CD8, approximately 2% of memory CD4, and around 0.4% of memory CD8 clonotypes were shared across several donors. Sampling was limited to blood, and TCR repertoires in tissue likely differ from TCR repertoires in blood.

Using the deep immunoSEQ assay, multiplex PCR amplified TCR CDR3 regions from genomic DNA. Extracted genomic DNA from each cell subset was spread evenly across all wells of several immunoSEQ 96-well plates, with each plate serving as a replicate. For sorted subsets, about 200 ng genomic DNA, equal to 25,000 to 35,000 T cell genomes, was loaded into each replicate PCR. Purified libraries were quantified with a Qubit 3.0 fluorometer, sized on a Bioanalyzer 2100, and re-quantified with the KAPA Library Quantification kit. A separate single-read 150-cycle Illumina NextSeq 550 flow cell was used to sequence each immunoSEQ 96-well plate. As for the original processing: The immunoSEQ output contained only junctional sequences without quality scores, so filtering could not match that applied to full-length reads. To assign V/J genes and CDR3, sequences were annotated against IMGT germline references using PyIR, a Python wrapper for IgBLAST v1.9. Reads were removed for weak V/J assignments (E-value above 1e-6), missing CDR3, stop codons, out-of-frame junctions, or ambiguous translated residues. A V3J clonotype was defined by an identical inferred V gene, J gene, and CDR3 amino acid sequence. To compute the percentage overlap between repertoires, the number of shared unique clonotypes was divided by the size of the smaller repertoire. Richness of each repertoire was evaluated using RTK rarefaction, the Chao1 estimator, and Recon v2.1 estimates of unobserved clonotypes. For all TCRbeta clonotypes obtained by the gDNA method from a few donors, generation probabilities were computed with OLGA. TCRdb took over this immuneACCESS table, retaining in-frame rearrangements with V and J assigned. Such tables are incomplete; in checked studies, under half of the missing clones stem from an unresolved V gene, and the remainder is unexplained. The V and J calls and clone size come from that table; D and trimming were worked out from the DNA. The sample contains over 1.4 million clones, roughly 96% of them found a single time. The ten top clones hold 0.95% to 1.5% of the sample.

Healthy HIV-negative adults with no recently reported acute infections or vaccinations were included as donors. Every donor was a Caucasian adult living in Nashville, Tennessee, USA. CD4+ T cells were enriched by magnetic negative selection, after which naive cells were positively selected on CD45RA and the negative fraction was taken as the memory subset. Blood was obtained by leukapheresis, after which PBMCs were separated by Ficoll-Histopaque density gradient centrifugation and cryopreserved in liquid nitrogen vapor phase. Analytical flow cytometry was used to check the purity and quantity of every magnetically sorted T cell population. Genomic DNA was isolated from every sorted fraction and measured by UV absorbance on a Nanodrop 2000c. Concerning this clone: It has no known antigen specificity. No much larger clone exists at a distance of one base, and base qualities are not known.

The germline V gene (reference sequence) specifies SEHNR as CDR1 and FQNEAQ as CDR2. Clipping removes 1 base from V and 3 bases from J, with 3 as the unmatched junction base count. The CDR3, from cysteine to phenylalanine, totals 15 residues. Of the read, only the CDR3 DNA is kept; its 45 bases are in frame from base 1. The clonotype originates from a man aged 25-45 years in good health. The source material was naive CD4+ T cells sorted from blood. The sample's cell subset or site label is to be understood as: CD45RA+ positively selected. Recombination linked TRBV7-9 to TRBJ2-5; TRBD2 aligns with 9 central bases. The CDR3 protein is CASSLGRTSEETQYF. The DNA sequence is TGTGCCAGCAGCTTAGGGCGGACTAGCGAAGAGACCCAGTACTTC.